This TCR beta chain appears in the sequencing data of a study of T cell responses to AZD1222 COVID-19 vaccine. Germline values: CDR1 SGHAT, CDR2 FQNNGV. V gave up 3 bases and J gave up 8 bases; unmatched junction bases: 9. The length of the CDR3 is 16 residues. TCRdb's copy holds only in-frame clones and misses some; the assay was immunoSEQ multiplex PCR. The table shows over 120,000 clones, with more than 85% occurring only once. On this clone: Its antigen remains unknown.

Whole-study results and caveats: Donors were largely white British and mainly female; clonal diversity was possibly underestimated.

The specimen comprised peripheral blood, sampled 28 days after the second AZD1222 dose. This receptor was taken from an adult who received the AZD1222 COVID-19 vaccine. The chain couples TRBV11-2 to TRBJ1-6; 8 bases are shared with TRBD1. DNA for the CDR3: TGTGCCAGCAGCTTTCGATTCGCAGGGGGCGATTCACCCCTCCACTTT. Translating it yields CASSFRFAGGDSPLHF.